The T cell receptor beta chain under discussion was sequenced for a study of blood T cell repertoires in COVID-19 (TCRdb year 2020). Background on the whole study: Collaborator samples came from the United States, Italy and Spain and covered acute and convalescent phases of COVID-19. The prospective study material was composed of cDNA or gDNA derived from T cells, B-cell-depleted T cells, or PBMCs. The dataset comprised deeply sampled blood TCRbeta repertoires from subjects exposed to, actively infected with, or recovered from COVID-19. The repertoires were released in a freely available public database meant as a resource for research on the immune response to SARS-CoV-2. Samples were obtained from the ongoing ImmuneRACE study (first 160 participants) and from 1,254 subjects provided by 6 global collaborators. Sample metadata almost always included a de-identified subject ID, COVID-19 status, age in years and sex. Where HLA class I and class II types were available, the types were taken from metadata supplied by the sample provider, not from assay-based typing.

Worth noting for this clone: Its antigen target is currently unknown. No per-base quality is available; no much larger clone lies one base away.

Each collaborating institution followed its own protocols to collect whole blood in K2EDTA tubes. For TCRbeta analysis, collaborators shipped samples in one of three forms: frozen whole blood, isolated PBMCs, or DNA extracted from either of those sample types. Points the paper makes about the study in general: How much clinical and demographic metadata was included differed by source and by participant, and the metadata was provided uncurated.

The immunoSEQ Assay, a bias-controlled multiplex PCR, was used to amplify TCRbeta CDR3 regions from genomic DNA. On the authors' methods: The number of nucleated cells in each sample was estimated by amplification of reference gene primers within the assay. Sequence reads were collapsed and filtered to measure the absolute abundance of every unique TCRbeta CDR3 rearrangement. For each sample, productive Simpson clonality was calculated as the square root of Simpson's diversity index across productive rearrangements. TCRdb retrieved this table from immuneACCESS and kept in-frame rearrangements only. Not all clones are present; in checked studies, unresolved V genes account for under half, and no reason is known for the remainder. V and J calls and clone size are copied from that table; D and trimming were computed from the DNA. For this sample the table gives about 180,000 clones, of which roughly 87% were detected only once. Roughly 1.4% of the sample rests with the top ten.

Here V drops 4 bases and J drops 4 bases, and the junction holds 9 bases not matched to any gene. The CDR3 starts with the cysteine, ends with the phenylalanine, and has 15 residues. Only the CDR3 DNA is retained, 45 bases long and in frame from the first base. The germline V gene (reference sequence) specifies LNHDA as CDR1 and SQIVND as CDR2. The chain uses TRBV19 and TRBJ1-1, with 7 bases aligning to TRBD1. The sequence derives from a woman in her fifties or sixties with acute or convalescent COVID-19. Material for sequencing was peripheral blood. Read as DNA, the sequence is TGTGCCAGTAGTAGTTGGGACAGAGGGGCCACTGAAGCTTTCTTT. It is translated as CASSSWDRGATEAFF.